The 16 T cell receptor beta chains below all came from one sample that was sequenced in a study of Tregs in tolerant kidney transplant recipients (dated by TCRdb to about 2019). Explained via the paper, the time point label denotes: blood sample drawn before combined kidney and bone marrow transplant. Libraries were constructed by the immunoSEQ multiplex PCR assay. TCRdb limited this immuneACCESS table to in-frame rearrangements with V and J called. A share of clones is missing; checked studies link under half to unresolved V genes, and the rest is unexplained. The sample's clone listing holds about 30,000 clones. Around an eighth of the sample rests with the top ten. Here the sequenced sample was CD8+ T cells from blood, taken before the transplant. Receptor source: a human donor who received a combined kidney and bone marrow transplant.

With respect to this clone: Read data end 3 residues before the CDR3 end; the end is taken from the germline J gene. The chain couples TRBV5-6 to TRBJ2-1; maybe TRBD2 (5 bases). V lost 0 bases to trimming and J lost 7 bases, with 11 bases between them. This CDR3 is built from 14 residues. Germline CDR1 is SGHDT and CDR2 is YYEEEE. The sequenced CDR3 bases are TGTGCCAGCAGCTTGGCGTTAGCGAGTAATGAG. Translating gives CASSLALASNE. The whole CDR3 sequence reads CASSLALASNEQFF.

A note on this clone: The sequence runs out 3 residues before the end of the CDR3; the remainder is reconstructed from the germline J gene. The rearrangement uses TRBV12-3 or TRBV12-4 and TRBJ2-3; D is perhaps TRBD2 (6 bases). V lost 6 bases and J 2 bases, leaving 12 bases between the germline ends. The CDR3 extends over 14 amino acids. The CDR3 here is CASRHWGVTDTQYF. CDR3 bases read: TGTGCCAGCAGACACTGGGGGGTCACAGATACG.

Concerning this clone: Sequencing ends 3 residues short of the CDR3 end; the germline J gene provides the rest. This sequence joins TRBV5-4 and TRBJ2-1; TRBD1 matches at 10 bases. This CDR3 has 15 amino acids. Losses at the gene ends were 0 bases for V and 6 bases for J; bases not matched to a gene: 3. Germline V gene sequence: CDR1 SGHNT, CDR2 YYREEE (reference sequence). The CDR3 is CASSLGWDRGNEQFF. The covered CDR3 bases are TGTGCCAGCAGCTTGGGGTGGGACAGGGGCAATGAG.

Concerning this clone: Sequencing ends 3 residues short of the CDR3 end; the germline J gene provides the rest. V and J are TRBV13 and TRBJ1-1, with TRBD1 as a possible D gene (5 bases). Per the germline V gene, CDR1 is PRHDT and CDR2 is FYEKMQ (reference sequence). Trimming cost V 3 bases and J 1 base, with 12 bases left between them. This CDR3 contains 15 residues. CDR3 amino acids: CASSLGPETNTEAFF. The covered CDR3 bases are TGTGCCAGCAGCTTGGGGCCCGAGACGAACACTGAA.

On this clone itself: Read coverage stops 3 residues before the CDR3 terminus; the germline J gene supplies the remainder. This chain joins TRBV20-1 and TRBJ1-1, with D unresolved. The CDR3 runs 14 residues. V was pared by 7 bases and J by 3 bases, with 18 bases between. CDR1 and CDR2 (germline): DFQATT, SNEGSKA (reference sequence). The part of the CDR3 DNA that was read is TGCAGTGGGAGGGCAGGAGGTAGTTACACTGAA. It codes for CSGRAGGSYTE. In full, the CDR3 reads CSGRAGGSYTEAFF.

To note about this clone: With the read ending 3 residues before the CDR3 end, the germline J gene is used to fill in that end. The chain links TRBV5-1 to TRBJ2-1, with D hard to call. This CDR3 has 13 amino acids. The germline V and J ends were trimmed by 3 bases and 5 bases, with 9 bases remaining between them. The germline CDR1 and CDR2 sequences are SGHRS and YFSETQ. The covered CDR3 bases are TGCGCCAGCAGCTACGACTCTCACAATGAG. It specifies CASSYDSHNE. The whole CDR3 protein is CASSYDSHNEQFF.

The CDR3 is CASTDKTNSPLHF. The sequenced CDR3 bases are TGCGCCAGCACGGACAAGACCAATTCACCC. The chain combines TRBV5-1 with TRBJ1-6; the D gene is possibly TRBD1 (5 bases). The observed sequence ends 3 residues before the CDR3 terminus, with the missing tail filled in from the germline J gene. This CDR3 contains 13 residues. The germline V gene has CDR1 SGHRS and CDR2 YFSETQ. Trimming took 6 bases from V and 7 from J, leaving 11 bases between them.

Remarks on this clone: The CDR3 extends 3 residues past the end of the read, so its final part is completed from the germline J gene. The chain joins TRBV19 to TRBJ1-2, with a weak D call TRBD1 (5 bases). Germline CDR1 and CDR2: LNHDA and SQIVND (reference sequence). This CDR3 comprises 12 residues. The sequenced part of the CDR3 DNA is TGTGCCAGTAACATGGGCGGGGGAAGC. Protein sequence: CASNMGGGS. The CDR3 in full is CASNMGGGSYTF. Variable domain in full (rest from reference TRBV19 and TRBJ1-2): DGGITQSPKYLFRKEGQNVTLSCEQNLNHDAMYWYRQDPGQGLRLIYYSQIVNDFQKGDIAEGYSVSREKKESFPLTVTSAQKNPTAFYLCASNMGGGSYTFGSGTRLTVV.

Concerning this clone itself: The DNA ends 3 residues before the CDR3 does, and the rest of the CDR3 is filled in from the germline J gene. The chain joins TRBV6-2 or TRBV6-3 to TRBJ2-7, with 14 bases lining up with TRBD2. With V trimmed by 5 bases and J by 4 bases, 7 bases remained unmatched. There are 16 residues in the CDR3. Germline lookup yields CDR1 MNHEY and CDR2 SVGEGT. The part of the CDR3 DNA that was read is TGTGCCAGCAGTGGACTAGCGGGAGGCGGGAGGTACGAG. Its protein product is CASSGLAGGGRYE. The complete CDR3 reads CASSGLAGGGRYEQYF.

About this clone: Coverage ceases 3 residues before the CDR3 finishes, and the germline J gene fills in the end. The chain joins TRBV10-3 to TRBJ2-7; 9 bases line up with TRBD1. There are 17 residues in the CDR3. In germline, CDR1 is ENHRY, CDR2 SYGVKD. The V and J ends lost 5 bases and 1 base, in that order; junction bases with no gene match: 12. The CDR3 DNA, read in part, is TGTGCCATCAGTTCAGGCCCGGGGACAGGGATATCCTACGAG. It is translated as CAISSGPGTGISYE. The entire CDR3 protein reads CAISSGPGTGISYEQYF.

A word on this clone: The read terminates 3 residues before the CDR3 end, so the remaining end is supplied by the germline J gene. This sequence joins TRBV30 and TRBJ2-1; D gene uncertain. This CDR3 has 11 residues. V lost 0 bases to trimming and J lost 6 bases, with 3 bases between them. From germline, CDR1 is GTSNPN and CDR2 SVGIG (reference sequence). The part of the CDR3 DNA that was read is TGTGCCTGGAGTGTAGGCAATGAG. The encoded protein is CAWSVGNE. The entire CDR3 sequence reads CAWSVGNEQFF.

As for this clone: The observed sequence ends 3 residues before the CDR3 terminus, with the missing tail filled in from the germline J gene. The chain recombines TRBV7-2 with TRBJ2-7, with D possibly TRBD2 on 6 matching bases. CDR3 length equals 15 residues. Per the germline V gene, CDR1 is SGHTA and CDR2 is FQGNSA. Trimming took 5 bases from V and 3 from J, leaving 17 bases between them. CDR3 DNA, as far as it was read: TGTGCCAGCAGCATTCTAGCGAAACCAATCTACGAG. It encodes CASSILAKPIYE. The full CDR3 protein is CASSILAKPIYEQYF.

In the case of this clone: The CDR3 is cut off 3 residues early in the read; its end comes from the germline J gene. The V call is TRBV5-6, the J call TRBJ1-5; TRBD1 might be the D (5 bases). This CDR3 has 14 amino acids. Deletions cut 2 bases from V and 5 bases from J, with 11 bases between. Germline V gives CDR1 SGHDT, CDR2 YYEEEE. Partial CDR3 DNA: TGTGCCAGCAGCTTCGGGGGGATTTATCAGCCC. Amino acid sequence: CASSFGGIYQP. The complete CDR3 protein is CASSFGGIYQPQHF.

About this clone itself: The read stops 3 residues short of the end of the CDR3; the missing end is completed from the germline J gene. The gene calls are TRBV6-1 and TRBJ2-7; TRBD1 agrees at 9 bases. V was pared by 2 bases and J by 3 bases, with 8 bases of the junction left unmatched. The germline CDR1 and CDR2 sequences are MNHNS and SASEGT. The CDR3 loop spans 16 amino acids. CDR3: CASSEWGTGTNYEQYF. Partial CDR3 DNA: TGTGCCAGCAGTGAATGGGGGACAGGGACCAACTACGAG.

Details on this clone: The sequence runs out 3 residues before the end of the CDR3; the remainder is reconstructed from the germline J gene. V and J are TRBV27 and TRBJ2-7; 8 bases fit TRBD2. The CDR3 runs to 14 residues. J gave up 2 bases and V 3 bases, and 3 bases lay outside the gene matches. Germline CDR1 MNHEY, CDR2 SMNVEV (reference sequence). The CDR3 sequence: CASSFGGLAYEQYF. The sequenced CDR3 bases are TGTGCCAGCAGTTTCGGGGGACTAGCCTACGAG.

Turning to this clone: The CDR3 is cut off 3 residues early in the read; its end comes from the germline J gene. This sequence joins TRBV7-3 and TRBJ2-2; TRBD1 matches at 8 bases. Losses at the gene ends were 5 bases for V and 6 bases for J; bases not matched to a gene: 8. The CDR3 extends over 15 amino acids. CDR1 and CDR2 from the germline V gene are SGHTA and FQGTGA. CDR3 DNA (partial): TGTGCCAGCAGCCCAGACAGGGGTCGTCCCGGGGAG. It codes for CASSPDRGRPGE. The complete CDR3 protein is CASSPDRGRPGELFF. The whole variable domain, filled in from reference TRBV7-3 and TRBJ2-2, reads GAGVSQTPSNKVTEKGKYVELRCDPISGHTALYWYRQSLGQGPEFLIYFQGTGAADDSGLPNDRFFAVRPEGSVSTLKIQRTERGDSAVYLCASSPDRGRPGELFFGEGSRLTVL.